This T cell receptor (beta chain) was profiled in a study of blood T cell repertoires in COVID-19 (dated by TCRdb to the early 2020s). Notes on the research overall: Samples covering the acute and convalescent phases of COVID-19 were provided by collaborators in the United States, Italy and Spain. The prospective study material was composed of cDNA or gDNA derived from T cells, B-cell-depleted T cells, or PBMCs. The dataset comprised deeply sampled blood TCRbeta repertoires from subjects exposed to, actively infected with, or recovered from COVID-19. A freely available public database, intended as a resource for researchers studying the immune response to SARS-CoV-2, is where the repertoires were released. Samples came from the ongoing ImmuneRACE study (first 160 participants) plus 1,254 subjects from 6 global collaborators. Sample metadata almost always included a de-identified subject ID, COVID-19 status, age in years and sex. Where HLA class I and class II types were available, the types were taken from metadata supplied by the sample provider, not from assay-based typing.

The study at large found these results: The amount of clinical and demographic metadata varied by source and participant and was provided uncurated.

A remark on this clone: Its antigen remains unidentified. No quality values exist for individual bases; no much larger clone is one base distant.

V lost 5 bases and J lost 6 bases; the stretch between them is 19 bases long. CDR1 and CDR2 were assigned from the germline V gene (reference sequence) as SEHNR and FQNEAQ. The CDR3 has 16 amino acids, counting the end cysteine and phenylalanine. CDR3 DNA is the only sequence kept; it has 48 bases, read in frame from the first base. TCRbeta CDR3 regions were amplified from genomic DNA using the immunoSEQ Assay, a bias-controlled multiplex PCR. As for the authors' bioinformatics: Nucleated cell counts per sample were estimated from amplification of reference gene primers within the assay. To quantify the absolute abundance of each unique TCRbeta CDR3 rearrangement, sequence reads were collapsed and filtered. For each sample, productive Simpson clonality was calculated as the square root of Simpson's diversity index across productive rearrangements. The source is immuneACCESS, and TCRdb retained only in-frame sequences with V and J called. Part of the clones is not carried over; for the studies checked, unresolved V genes explain less than half of this, and the remainder is unexplained. The V and J calls and the clone size are those of that table, but D and trimming were determined from the DNA. For this sample there are over 130,000 clones; approximately 90% appear just once. The top ten constitute 28% of the sample.

Whole blood was collected in K2EDTA tubes by collaborating institutions according to the institutions' own protocols. Collaborator samples were shipped for TCRbeta analysis as frozen whole blood, isolated PBMCs, or DNA extracted from either sample type. This clonotype originated in a human donor in a cohort sampled during active COVID-19. The sample consisted of peripheral blood. In this chain, TRBV7-9 is recombined with TRBJ1-4, with the D gene not confidently named. The base sequence is TGTGCCAGCAGCCCGAAAGCGACGGCTTGGGATGAAAAACTGTTTTTT. Its amino acids are CASSPKATAWDEKLFF.